These 13 T cell receptor beta chains were all obtained from the same sample, sequenced in a study of shared clonotypes between healthy human individuals. Naive CD8 cells were CD45RO-negative, positively selected for CCR7, excluding terminally differentiated effector memory CD45RA+ cells. TCRdb's copy holds only in-frame clones and misses some; the assay was immunoSEQ multiplex PCR. The profile covers 550,000 to 750,000 clones, with about 90% appearing a single time and nearly 25% taken by the ten largest. Sequencing used naive CD8+ T cells sorted from blood. Receptor source: a man younger than 40 in good health.

The gene calls are TRBV12-5 and TRBJ2-1; TRBD2 matches 7 bases. The CDR3 spans 15 residues. Germline V gene data show CDR1 as LGHNT and CDR2 as FRNRAP. The junction had 7 bases not matched to a gene; V was cut back by 6 bases and J by 2 bases. In DNA, the CDR3 is TGTGCTAGTGGATCTACTAGCGACCCCTACAATGAGCAGTTCTTC. Translated, it gives CASGSTSDPYNEQFF. Using reference TRBV12-5 and TRBJ2-1 for the parts outside the CDR3, the full variable domain is DARVTQTPRHKVTEMGQEVTMRCQPILGHNTVFWYRQTMMQGLELLAYFRNRAPLDDSGMPKDRFSAEMPDATLATLKIQPSEPRDSAVYFCASGSTSDPYNEQFFGPGTRLTVL.

The chain uses TRBV7-9 and TRBJ1-2; no reliable D call. Looked up from germline, CDR1 is SEHNR and CDR2 is FQNEAQ (reference sequence). The CDR3 covers 14 residues. V lost 5 bases, J lost 5 bases, and 15 bases lay in between. The CDR3 loop reads CASSQWTEGYGYTF. The CDR3 DNA is TGTGCCAGCAGCCAATGGACCGAAGGATATGGCTACACCTTC. Full variable domain (outside the CDR3, taken from reference TRBV7-9 and TRBJ1-2): DTGVSQNPRHKITKRGQNVTFRCDPISEHNRLYWYRQTLGQGPEFLTYFQNEAQLEKSRLLSDRFSAERPKGSFSTLEIQRTEQGDSAMYLCASSQWTEGYGYTFGSGTRLTVV.

CDR3 residues: CASSLNLRLAGREQYF. The CDR3 DNA is TGTGCCAGCAGTTTAAACCTACGACTAGCGGGACGCGAGCAGTACTTC. This sequence joins TRBV27 and TRBJ2-7, with 11 positions matching TRBD2. V dropped 2 bases and J dropped 6; count of bases not matched to a gene: 9. The CDR3 loop spans 16 amino acids. Germline V CDR1 and CDR2: MNHEY, SMNVEV (reference sequence).

This clone was seen only once. The gene calls are TRBV7-8 and TRBJ2-2, with D hard to call. Trimming cost V 4 bases and J 0 bases, with 6 bases left between them. Germline CDR1 is SGHVS and CDR2 is FQNEAQ. There are 14 residues in the CDR3. CDR3 in amino acids: CASSWVSNTGELFF. CDR3 in DNA: TGTGCCAGCAGCTGGGTATCGAACACCGGGGAGCTGTTTTTT. The variable domain in full, completed from reference TRBV7-8 and TRBJ2-2, reads GAGVSQSPRYKVAKRGQDVALRCDPISGHVSLFWYQQALGQGPEFLTYFQNEAQLDKSGLPSDRFFAERPEGSVSTLKIQRTQQEDSAVYLCASSWVSNTGELFFGEGSRLTVL.

V usage is TRBV5-1 and J usage is TRBJ1-4, with D unclear. Trimming cost V 0 bases and J 6 bases, with 9 bases left between them. The length of the CDR3 is 14 residues. Looked up from germline, CDR1 is SGHRS and CDR2 is YFSETQ. The CDR3 region has the DNA TGCGCCAGCAGCTTGGATCTTTCTCATGAAAAACTGTTTTTT. It yields the protein CASSLDLSHEKLFF.

This clone was seen a handful of times. The genes are TRBV11-2 and TRBJ2-7; D possibly corresponds to TRBD2 (6 bases). The CDR3 is 14 residues long. Germline V gene sequence: CDR1 SGHAT, CDR2 FQNNGV. V shed 3 bases and J shed 3 bases, with 12 bases lying between them. The DNA for the CDR3 is TGTGCCAGCAGCTTTGGTAGCGGCGTCTACGAGCAGTACTTC. Translation: CASSFGSGVYEQYF.

This clone was observed a single time. This chain uses TRBV7-9 with TRBJ2-5; possibly TRBD1 for D (5 bases). This CDR3 is 13 amino acids long. Germline CDR1 and CDR2: SEHNR and FQNEAQ (reference sequence). V lost 5 bases and J lost 3, with 10 bases in between. The DNA of the CDR3 is TGTGCCAGCAGCCTCAGGGATAAAGAGACCCAGTACTTC. Protein sequence: CASSLRDKETQYF.

The V gene is TRBV4-3, the J gene TRBJ2-3; D may be TRBD2 (5 bases). The ends were cut back, 3 bases at V and 0 bases at J, with 10 bases in the middle. CDR3 length: 15 residues. Looked up from germline, CDR1 is LGHNA and CDR2 is YSLEER. CDR3 loop: CASSHDYPSTDTQYF. The DNA of the CDR3 is TGCGCCAGCAGCCATGACTACCCTAGCACAGATACGCAGTATTTT.

The chain recombines TRBV27 with TRBJ2-3; D gene uncertain. In germline, CDR1 is MNHEY, CDR2 SMNVEV (reference sequence). The CDR3 loop spans 15 amino acids. Trimming cost V 2 bases and J 3 bases, with 12 bases left between them. The CDR3 nucleotides read TGTGCCAGCAGTTTAAGCCTATCCAGAACAGATACGCAGTATTTT. As protein: CASSLSLSRTDTQYF.

For the CDR3, the DNA is TGTGCCAGCACCCCTGGCGGGAGGTCCTACGAGCAGTACTTC. Translating gives CASTPGGRSYEQYF. The V call is TRBV5-6, the J call TRBJ2-7, with 8 positions matching TRBD2. V lost 6 bases to trimming and J lost 1 base; unmatched junction nucleotides: 6. CDR3 length: 14 amino acids. CDR1 SGHDT and CDR2 YYEEEE come from the germline V gene.

The DNA for the CDR3 is TGCGCCAGCGCTGGAGAGACCCAGCCCTACGAGCAGTACTTC. Translating gives CASAGETQPYEQYF. The gene calls are TRBV5-1 and TRBJ2-7, with D unclear. Looked up from germline, CDR1 is SGHRS and CDR2 is YFSETQ. V shed 7 bases and J shed 2 bases, with 16 bases lying between them. The CDR3 extends over 14 amino acids.

This clone occurred a few times. V is TRBV19 and J is TRBJ2-7, with 11 nucleotides matching TRBD1. The CDR3 is made up of 14 amino acids. Looked up from germline, CDR1 is LNHDA and CDR2 is SQIVND (reference sequence). V trimming: 4 bases; J trimming: 7 bases; junction bases outside the gene matches: 6. DNA for the CDR3: TGTGCCAGTAGTAGGGGACAGGGGGATGAAGAGCAGTACTTC. Translation: CASSRGQGDEEQYF.

The V gene is TRBV7-9, the J gene TRBJ2-7; 10 nucleotides agree with TRBD1. This CDR3 is 14 amino acids long. CDR1 is SEHNR, CDR2 FQNEAQ, per germline (reference sequence). Trimming removed 5 bases from V and 3 bases from J; junction bases left unmatched: 4. The CDR3 DNA follows: TGTGCCAGCAGCACGGACAGGGGGGGCTACGAGCAGTACTTC. This translates into CASSTDRGGYEQYF.